This TCR beta chain was recovered during a study of T-cell reconstitution after alpha-beta-depleted transplantation in children. The authors prepared the TCRbeta library with unique molecular identifiers. In TCRdb, the PCR reads were re-called with MiXCR into one record per CDR3 protein. The data hold hundreds of thousands of distinct CDR3 sequences, with roughly a tenth observed a single time. Germline CDR1 ENHRY, CDR2 SYGVKD. V lost 9 bases and J lost 7; bases outside the gene matches: 13. The CDR3 totals 15 residues. This clonotype was recorded many times. This chain connects TRBV10-3 to TRBJ2-2; TRBD1 matches at 8 bases. The source is a human donor who donated a stem cell graft to a child with acute lymphoblastic leukemia. This sample comprised PBMCs from the stem cell graft donor, obtained from the stem cell graft. The CDR3 DNA reads TGTGCCATTAAAAGGGGACAGGAGGAGAACGGGGAGCTGTTTTTT. This codes for CAIKRGQEENGELFF.